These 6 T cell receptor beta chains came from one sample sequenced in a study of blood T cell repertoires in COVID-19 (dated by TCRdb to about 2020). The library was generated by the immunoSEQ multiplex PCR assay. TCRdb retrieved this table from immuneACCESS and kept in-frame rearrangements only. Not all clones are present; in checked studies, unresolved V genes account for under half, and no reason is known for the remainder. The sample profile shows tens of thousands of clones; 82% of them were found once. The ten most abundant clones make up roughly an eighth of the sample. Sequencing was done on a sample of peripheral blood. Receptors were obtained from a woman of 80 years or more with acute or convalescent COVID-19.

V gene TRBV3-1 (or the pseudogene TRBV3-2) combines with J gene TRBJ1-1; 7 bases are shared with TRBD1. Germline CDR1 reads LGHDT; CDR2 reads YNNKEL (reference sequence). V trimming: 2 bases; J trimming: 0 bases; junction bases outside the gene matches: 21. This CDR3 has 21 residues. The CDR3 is CASSQTSGRDRAFVLNTEAFF. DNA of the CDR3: TGTGCCAGCAGCCAAACTAGTGGCCGAGACAGGGCTTTCGTATTGAACACTGAAGCTTTCTTT.

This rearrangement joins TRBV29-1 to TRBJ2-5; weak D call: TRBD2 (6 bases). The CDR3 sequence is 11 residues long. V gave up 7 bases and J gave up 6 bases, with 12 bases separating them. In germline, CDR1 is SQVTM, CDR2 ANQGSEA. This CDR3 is CSGRDLKTQYF. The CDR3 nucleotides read TGCAGCGGCCGGGACTTAAAGACCCAGTACTTC.

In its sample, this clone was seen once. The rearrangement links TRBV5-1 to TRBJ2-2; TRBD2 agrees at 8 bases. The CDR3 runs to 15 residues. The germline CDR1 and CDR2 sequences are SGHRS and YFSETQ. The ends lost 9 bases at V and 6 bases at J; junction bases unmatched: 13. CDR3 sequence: CATSLGTRPPGELFF. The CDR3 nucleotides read TGCGCCACCTCCCTCGGGACTAGGCCCCCCGGGGAGCTGTTTTTT.

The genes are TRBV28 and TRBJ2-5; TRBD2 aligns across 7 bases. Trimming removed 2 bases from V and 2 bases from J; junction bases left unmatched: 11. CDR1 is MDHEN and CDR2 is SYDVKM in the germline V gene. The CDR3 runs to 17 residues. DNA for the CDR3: TGTGCCAGCAGTTTAGGGCAGCCCCTAGCGGAACAAGAGACCCAGTACTTC. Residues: CASSLGQPLAEQETQYF.

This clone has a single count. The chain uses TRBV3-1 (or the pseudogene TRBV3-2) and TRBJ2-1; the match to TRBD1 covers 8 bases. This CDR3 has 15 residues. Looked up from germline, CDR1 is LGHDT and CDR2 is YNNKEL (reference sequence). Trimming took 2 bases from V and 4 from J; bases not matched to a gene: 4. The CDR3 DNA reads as TGTGCCAGCAGCCAATTGGACAGGGCATACAATGAGCAGTTCTTC. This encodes CASSQLDRAYNEQFF.

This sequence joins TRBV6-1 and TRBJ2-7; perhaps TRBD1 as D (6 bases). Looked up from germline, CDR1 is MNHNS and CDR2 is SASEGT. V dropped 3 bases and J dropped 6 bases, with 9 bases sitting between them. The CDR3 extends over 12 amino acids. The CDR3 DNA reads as TGTGCCAGCAGTGATTTCAGGGGCGAGCAGTACTTC. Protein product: CASSDFRGEQYF.